This T cell receptor (beta chain) appears in the sequencing data of a study of neurological immune-mediated disorders. The cDNA came from 5'RACE with 10-nucleotide random UMIs. TCRdb itself ran the 5' RACE reads through MiXCR, one entry per CDR3 protein. The table shows approximately 89,000 distinct CDR3 sequences, with roughly 4.3% occurring only once. Time point indicated: longitudinal time-point 3. This receptor was taken from a woman in her sixties or seventies with multiple sclerosis. Source material: PBMCs.

CDR3: CATSERTSGGSSDTQYF. CDR3 coding DNA: TGTGCCACCAGTGAGCGGACTAGCGGGGGGTCCTCAGATACGCAGTATTTT. V is TRBV24-1 and J is TRBJ2-3; 14 nucleotides align to TRBD2. The trim removed 4 bases at V and 4 bases at J, leaving 6 bases unmatched. CDR1 is KGHDR, CDR2 SFDVKD, per germline. The CDR3 spans 17 residues.